These T cell receptor beta chains were read from a single sample in a study of CD8 T cells in ankylosing spondylitis. TCRdb recomputed calls from the 5' RACE reads with MiXCR, one row per CDR3 protein. The sample lists a few hundred thousand distinct CDR3 sequences; roughly 8% were seen once. Sequencing was carried out using blood, either unsorted or a sorted T cell fraction (not recorded which). These receptors were taken from a male donor with ankylosing spondylitis. The CDR3 runs from the conserved cysteine through the conserved F or W. The order of the fields is D gene, J gene, clone size, V gene, CDR3 DNA, CDR3 protein. D genes are given only for firm matches. Size tells how often a clone was seen (once, few, many) or the class of an expanded clone, and some rows leave it out.

>TRBD2|TRBJ2-3|.|TRBV10-3
TGTGCCACTAAGCGGGACACAGATACGCAGTATTTT
CATKRDTDTQYF
>TRBD1|TRBJ1-1|many|TRBV29-1
TGCAGCGTTGGGGCAGGGGGGGACACTGAAGCTTTCTTT
CSVGAGGDTEAFF
>TRBD1|TRBJ2-2|few|TRBV7-7
TGTGCCAGCAGCCCTGGACAGGGAAGAACCGGGGAGCTGTTTTTT
CASSPGQGRTGELFF
>.|TRBJ2-7|.|TRBV27
TGTGCCAGCAGTTTCTTAACAGGGGGGGGTGAGCAGTACTTC
CASSFLTGGGEQYF
>.|TRBJ2-1|.|TRBV18
TGTGCCAGCTCACTTAACTCCGGGACGGCAAACAATGAGCAGTTCTTC
CASSLNSGTANNEQFF
>TRBD2|TRBJ2-1|many|TRBV12-3/TRBV12-4
TGTGCCAGCAACCCACTAGCGGGATACGGGGCTGAGCAGTTCTTC
CASNPLAGYGAEQFF
>.|TRBJ2-5|.|TRBV25-1
TGTGCCAGCAGTAATACCCTAGCGAGACCCAAGGAGACCCAGTACTTC
CASSNTLARPKETQYF
>TRBD2|TRBJ2-5|few|TRBV7-7
TGTGCCAGCAGCCCATCCCCGGGACTAGGGAGTGGGACCCAGTACTTC
CASSPSPGLGSGTQYF
>.|TRBJ1-2|few|TRBV5-1
TGCGCCAGCAGGAGCGGGTGGCAGCCTAATAACTATGGCTACACCTTC
CASRSGWQPNNYGYTF
>.|TRBJ1-2|.|TRBV27
TGTGCCAGCAGTTTATCTTATTCTGTAAAGGGCCACCATGGCTACACCTTC
CASSLSYSVKGHHGYTF
>.|TRBJ2-2|.|TRBV29-1
TGCAGCGTGGGGAACATCCCCGCGAACACCGGGGAGCTGTTTTTT
CSVGNIPANTGELFF
>TRBD2|TRBJ2-7|.|TRBV12-5
TGTGCTAGTGGCCTTGGACTAGACGAGCAGTACTTC
CASGLGLDEQYF
>.|TRBJ1-2|few|TRBV4-2
TGTGCCAGCAGCCAAGAAGCTGAGGACGCCTACTATGGCTACACCTTC
CASSQEAEDAYYGYTF
>.|TRBJ2-1|few|TRBV12-3/TRBV12-4
TGTGCCAGCAGCTCTAGCGTTAGCTCCTACAATGAGCAGTTCTTC
CASSSSVSSYNEQFF
>.|TRBJ2-1|.|TRBV28
TGTGCCAGCAGTTTACAGTTGAGCTCCTACAATGAGCAGTTCTTC
CASSLQLSSYNEQFF
>.|TRBJ1-4|few|TRBV7-9
TGTGCCAGCAGCCCTGCTGGGTCCGGAAGATTTAATGAAAAACTGTTTTTT
CASSPAGSGRFNEKLFF
>TRBD2|TRBJ2-1|few|TRBV4-2
TGTGCCAGCAGCCAAGATTTGGAAGCGGGGTACAATGAGCAGTTCTTC
CASSQDLEAGYNEQFF
>.|TRBJ2-6|.|TRBV29-1
TGCAGCGTTGAACCGTTATCTGGGGCCAACGTCCTGACTTTC
CSVEPLSGANVLTF
>TRBD1|TRBJ2-1|few|TRBV3-1
TGTGCCAGCAGCCAGACAGGGCTCTACAATGAGCAGTTCTTC
CASSQTGLYNEQFF
>.|TRBJ2-1|.|TRBV7-3
TGTGCCAGCAGCTTAATCCGATCTAGGCGAAGTGATGAGCAGTTCTTC
CASSLIRSRRSDEQFF
>TRBD1|TRBJ1-6|.|TRBV10-3
TGTGCCATCAGTTTCCAGGGGGCGCGGTCCTATAATTCACCCCTCCACTTT
CAISFQGARSYNSPLHF
>.|TRBJ2-1|.|TRBV20-1
TGCAGTCCCACTAAGGGGGTATACAATGAGCAGTTCTTC
CSPTKGVYNEQFF
>TRBD2|TRBJ2-7|many|TRBV10-3
TGTGCCATCAGTGAGTCTAGCGGGAGATGGTACGAGCAGTACTTC
CAISESSGRWYEQYF
>TRBD2|TRBJ2-3|many|TRBV7-9
TGTGCCAGCAGCCCTCCGGGACTAGCAGATACGCAGTATTTT
CASSPPGLADTQYF
>.|TRBJ2-3|.|TRBV20-1
TGCAGTGCTAGGGCCTTTGACGGGAGTTACGCAGATACGCTGTATTTT
CSARAFDGSYADTLYF
>.|TRBJ2-7|few|TRBV5-6
TGTGCCAGCAGCCTCTACATGTGGGACAACAATTACGAGCAGTACTTC
CASSLYMWDNNYEQYF
>TRBD2|TRBJ2-1|.|TRBV7-9
TGTGCCAGCAGCCCATCGCTAGGGCTAGCGGGAATCAATGAGCAGTTCTTC
CASSPSLGLAGINEQFF
>.|TRBJ2-1|few|TRBV12-3/TRBV12-4
TGTGCCAGCAGGGGAGGAGGGGGGCCCCGGGCGGGAGCTTACAATGAGCAGTTCTTC
CASRGGGGPRAGAYNEQFF
>.|TRBJ1-2|.|TRBV7-3
TGTGCCAGCAGCTTAATTCCGGGACGGCCCAGCGCCTACACCTTC
CASSLIPGRPSAYTF
>TRBD1|TRBJ2-5|.|TRBV20-1
TGCAGTGCTCCCGGGACAGGGTGGGGGACCCAGTACTTC
CSAPGTGWGTQYF
>TRBD1|TRBJ1-5|.|TRBV24-1
TGTGCCACCAGTGATCGACAGGGGTATCAGCCCCAGCATTTT
CATSDRQGYQPQHF
>.|TRBJ2-2|.|TRBV5-1
TGCGCCAGCAGCTTGGTTTTTGGTTCAGCATTGAACACCGGGGAGCTGTTTTTT
CASSLVFGSALNTGELFF
>.|TRBJ1-4|.|TRBV3-1
TGTGCCAGCAGCCAAGACACCGGGACGGCCTCCCCCCGGTTTTTT
CASSQDTGTASPRFF
>.|TRBJ2-3|.|TRBV7-9
TGTGCCAGCAGCTCGGGCCGACTTAGCACAGATACGCAGTATTTT
CASSSGRLSTDTQYF
>.|TRBJ2-2|once|TRBV4-3
TGCGCCAGCAGCCCCCTAGGTTTGAACACCGGGGAGCTGTTTTTT
CASSPLGLNTGELFF
>.|TRBJ2-1|few|TRBV20-1
TGCAGTGCTAGAGATCAGAGGGGGGGGCCCGAGCAGTTCTTC
CSARDQRGGPEQFF
>TRBD2|TRBJ2-1|many|TRBV5-1
TGCGCCAGCAGCTTGCTCGGGAGGGTATCCTACAATGAGCAGTTCTTC
CASSLLGRVSYNEQFF
>TRBD1|TRBJ2-5|.|TRBV27
TGTGCCAGCAGAACCCGACAGGGCCATCCAATTACCAAAGAGACCCAGTACTTC
CASRTRQGHPITKETQYF
>.|TRBJ1-4|.|TRBV7-9
TGTGCCAGCAGCAGTTATCAGGGTAATGAAAAACTGTTTTTT
CASSSYQGNEKLFF
>.|TRBJ2-5|.|TRBV5-1
TGCGCCAGCAGCTCTAGGCAGTTAGAGACCCAGTACTTC
CASSSRQLETQYF
>.|TRBJ2-7|.|TRBV6-5
TGTGCCAGCAGTTCCCCTAGGGTTGGACAATCCTACGAGCAGTACTTC
CASSSPRVGQSYEQYF
>TRBD2|TRBJ2-3|many|TRBV5-1
TGCGCCAGCAGCTTGGGGAATAGCGGGAGCACAGATACGCAGTATTTT
CASSLGNSGSTDTQYF